These T cell receptor beta chains were read from a single sample in a study of shared clonotypes between healthy human individuals. The table came from immunoSEQ multiplex PCR; TCRdb's copy has only in-frame clones and leaves some out. The sample carries over 2 million clones, about 90% recorded once. The sequencing sample was made of naive CD4+ T cells from PBMCs. The receptors here all came from a man younger than 30 in good health. Some clones in this sample may be carry-over from other donors' samples. CDR3s include the opening cysteine and the closing phenylalanine or tryptophan. A D gene is named only where the DNA matches it firmly. Size is stated for part of the rows, as once, few or many counts, or as a class when the clone is expanded.

>-|-|TRBV9|TRBJ2-1
CASSPMMASDEQFF
TGTGCCAGCAGCCCGATGATGGCTAGCGATGAGCAGTTCTTC
>-|-|TRBV19|TRBJ1-2
CASSIEGGLEGYTF
TGTGCCAGTAGTATCGAAGGTGGCCTAGAGGGCTACACCTTC
>-|-|TRBV11-2|TRBJ2-7
CASSLRGMGSYEQYF
TGTGCCAGCAGCTTAAGAGGGATGGGCTCCTACGAGCAGTACTTC
>-|TRBD2|TRBV18|TRBJ2-7
CASSPMSGRLPYEQYF
TGTGCCAGCTCACCGATGAGCGGGAGATTACCCTACGAGCAGTACTTC
>-|TRBD1|TRBV11-3|TRBJ2-7
CASSLGGTGDEQYF
TGTGCCAGCAGCTTAGGCGGGACAGGTGACGAGCAGTACTTC
>-|-|TRBV5-1|TRBJ1-1
CASSFFEGSTNTEAFF
TGCGCCAGCAGCTTCTTTGAGGGCTCGACGAACACTGAAGCTTTCTTT
>-|-|TRBV2|TRBJ2-7
CASATSAQVYEQYF
TGTGCCAGCGCCACCTCGGCACAGGTCTACGAGCAGTACTTC
>-|TRBD2|TRBV9|TRBJ2-3
CASSVATPTSGRTDTQYF
TGTGCCAGCAGCGTAGCTACCCCCACTAGCGGGAGGACAGATACGCAGTATTTT
>-|-|TRBV29-1|TRBJ1-2
CSVVPRTPYGYTF
TGCAGCGTTGTCCCGCGAACCCCCTATGGCTACACCTTC
>few|-|TRBV5-1|TRBJ2-1
CASSLAPQEALGEQFF
TGCGCCAGCAGCTTGGCCCCCCAGGAGGCGTTAGGTGAGCAGTTCTTC
>-|-|TRBV5-4|TRBJ2-5
CASSTQDAQETQYF
TGTGCCAGCAGCACGCAGGACGCACAAGAGACCCAGTACTTC
>-|TRBD2|TRBV7-8|TRBJ2-5
CASSPTPGRGGRTQETQYF
TGTGCCAGCAGCCCGACCCCGGGACGGGGCGGGAGGACGCAAGAGACCCAGTACTTC
>-|-|TRBV5-1|TRBJ2-2
CASRGPELVSGELFF
TGCGCCAGCAGAGGGCCGGAGTTAGTTTCCGGGGAGCTGTTTTTT
>-|-|TRBV5-1|TRBJ2-5
CASSFSSQETQYF
TGCGCCAGCAGCTTTTCCTCTCAAGAGACCCAGTACTTC
>-|TRBD2|TRBV5-1|TRBJ2-5
CASSRGLAGRQETQYF
TGCGCCAGCAGCAGGGGACTAGCGGGACGGCAAGAGACCCAGTACTTC
>-|-|TRBV5-4|TRBJ1-2
CASSSLSIGDYGYTF
TGTGCCAGCAGCTCGCTTTCGATTGGGGACTATGGCTACACCTTC
>-|-|TRBV28|TRBJ1-1
CASSFTGMGSFF
TGTGCCAGCAGTTTCACAGGGATGGGGTCCTTCTTT
>once|-|TRBV20-1|TRBJ2-7
CSARAFFEQYF
TGCAGTGCTAGAGCTTTTTTCGAGCAGTACTTC
>once|-|TRBV5-1|TRBJ2-7
CASSLQGAYEQYF
TGCGCCAGCAGCCTACAGGGCGCCTACGAGCAGTACTTC
>-|-|TRBV25-1|TRBJ2-4
CASSDSVKNIQYF
TGTGCCAGCAGTGACTCTGTCAAAAACATTCAGTACTTC
>-|TRBD1|TRBV28|TRBJ1-1
CASSLIRGQISTEAFF
TGTGCCAGCAGTTTGATAAGGGGGCAGATTAGCACTGAAGCTTTCTTT
>-|-|TRBV5-6|TRBJ1-3
CASSRIPGNTIYF
TGTGCCAGCAGTCGAATTCCTGGAAACACCATATATTTT
>once|-|TRBV4-2|TRBJ2-7
CASTPAQASESYEQYF
TGTGCCAGCACCCCGGCGCAGGCTAGCGAGTCCTACGAGCAGTACTTC
>-|TRBD1|TRBV9|TRBJ1-1
CASSANTGDTEAFF
TGTGCCAGCAGCGCCAATACAGGGGACACTGAAGCTTTCTTT
>-|TRBD2|TRBV27|TRBJ2-7
CASSSGGREEYEQYF
TGTGCCAGCAGTTCAGGAGGGAGGGAGGAGTACGAGCAGTACTTC
>-|-|TRBV10-3|TRBJ2-7
CAISESGSLSYEQYF
TGTGCCATCAGTGAGTCTGGCTCCCTCTCCTACGAGCAGTACTTC
>-|TRBD1|TRBV7-2|TRBJ2-3
CASSPGTVSTDTQYF
TGTGCCAGCAGCCCCGGGACAGTTAGCACAGATACGCAGTATTTT
>-|TRBD2|TRBV7-9|TRBJ2-2
CASSSIAGVNTGELFF
TGTGCCAGCAGCTCCATAGCGGGAGTGAACACCGGGGAGCTGTTTTTT
>once|-|TRBV28|TRBJ1-2
CASSPLEQLLANYGYTF
TGTGCCAGCAGTCCCCTCGAACAGCTACTAGCTAACTATGGCTACACCTTC
>-|TRBD1|TRBV6-5|TRBJ1-6
CASSRDRPYNSPLHF
TGTGCCAGCAGCCGGGACAGGCCTTATAATTCACCCCTCCACTTT
>once|TRBD2|TRBV15|TRBJ2-1
CATSRDPGRADEQFF
TGTGCCACCAGCAGAGATCCGGGGAGGGCCGATGAGCAGTTCTTC